The sequence of this T cell receptor (beta chain) was determined in a study of shared clonotypes between healthy human individuals. The V gene's germline CDR1 is SGHNT and CDR2 YENEEA. The CDR3 runs 12 residues. The V and J ends lost 8 bases and 8 bases respectively, with 13 bases between them. Profiling relied on immunoSEQ multiplex PCR, and the TCRdb table lists in-frame clones only, not all of them. This sample yields fewer than 2.5 million clones, of which more than 85% are seen a single time; approximately 0.35% belongs to the top ten. V is TRBV11-3 and J is TRBJ2-1; D unclear. This TCR derives from a man between 18 and 35 years old in good health. Some clones in this sample may be carry-over from other donors' samples. The specimen was naive CD4+ T cells from PBMCs. The subset denotes: CD45RA+ positively selected. CDR3 sequence (DNA): TGTGCCAGCGGAATAGGAAGTCATGAGCAGTTCTTC. It translates to CASGIGSHEQFF.